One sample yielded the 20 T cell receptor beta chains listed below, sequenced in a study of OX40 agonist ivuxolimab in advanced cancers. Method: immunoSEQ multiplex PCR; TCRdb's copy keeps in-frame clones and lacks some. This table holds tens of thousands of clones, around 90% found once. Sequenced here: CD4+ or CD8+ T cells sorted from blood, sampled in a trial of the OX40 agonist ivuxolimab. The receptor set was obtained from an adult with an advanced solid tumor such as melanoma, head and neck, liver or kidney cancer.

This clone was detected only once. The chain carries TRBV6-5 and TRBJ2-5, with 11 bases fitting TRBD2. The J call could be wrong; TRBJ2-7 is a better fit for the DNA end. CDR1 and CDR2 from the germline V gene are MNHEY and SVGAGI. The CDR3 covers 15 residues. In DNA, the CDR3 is TGTGCCAGCAGTTACGGAGGGACTAGCGGCTACGAGCAGTACTTC. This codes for CASSYGGTSGYEQYF.

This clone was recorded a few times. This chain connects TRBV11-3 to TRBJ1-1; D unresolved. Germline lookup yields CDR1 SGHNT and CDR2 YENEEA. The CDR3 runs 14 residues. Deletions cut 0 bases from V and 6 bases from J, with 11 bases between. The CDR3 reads CASSLEQTFSEAFF. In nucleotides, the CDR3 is TGTGCCAGCAGCTTAGAACAGACCTTTTCTGAAGCTTTCTTT.

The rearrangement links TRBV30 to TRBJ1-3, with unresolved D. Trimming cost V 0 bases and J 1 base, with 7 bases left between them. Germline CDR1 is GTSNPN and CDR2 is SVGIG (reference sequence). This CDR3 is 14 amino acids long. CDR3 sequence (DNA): TGTGCCTGGAGTGTAGGCCTATCTGGAAACACCATATATTTT. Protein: CAWSVGLSGNTIYF. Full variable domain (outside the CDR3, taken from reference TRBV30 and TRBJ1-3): SQTIHQWPATLVQPVGSPLSLECTVEGTSNPNLYWYRQAAGRGLQLLFYSVGIGQISSEVPQNLSASRPQDRQFILSSKKLLLSDSGFYLCAWSVGLSGNTIYFGEGSWLTVV.

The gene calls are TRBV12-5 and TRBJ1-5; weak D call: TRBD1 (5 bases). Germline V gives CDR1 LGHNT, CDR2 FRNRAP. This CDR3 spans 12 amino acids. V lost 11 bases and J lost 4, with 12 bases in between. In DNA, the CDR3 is TGTGCTCTCTGGGACCGGAATCAGCCCCAGCATTTT. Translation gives CALWDRNQPQHF.

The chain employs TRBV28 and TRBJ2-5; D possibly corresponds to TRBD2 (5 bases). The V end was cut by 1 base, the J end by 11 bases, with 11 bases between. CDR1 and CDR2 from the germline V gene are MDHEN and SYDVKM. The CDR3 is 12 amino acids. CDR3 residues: CASSLSRVAQYF. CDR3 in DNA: TGTGCCAGCAGTTTATCCCGAGTAGCGCAGTACTTC.

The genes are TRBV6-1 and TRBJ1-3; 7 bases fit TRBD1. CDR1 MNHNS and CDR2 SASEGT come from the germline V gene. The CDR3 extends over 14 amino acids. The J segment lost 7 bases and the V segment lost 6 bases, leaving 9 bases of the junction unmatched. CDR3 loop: CASRPTGRWNTIYF. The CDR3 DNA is TGTGCCAGCAGACCGACAGGGCGGTGGAACACCATATATTTT.

The CDR3 DNA sequence: TGTGCCTGGAGTGTCCTGGGACTAGCGGGTGAGCAGTTCTTC. Its translation is CAWSVLGLAGEQFF. J is TRBJ2-1 and V is TRBV30; TRBD2 matches at 12 bases. The CDR3 is 14 residues long. The ends lost 0 bases at V and 9 bases at J; junction bases unmatched: 3. From germline, CDR1 is GTSNPN and CDR2 SVGIG (reference sequence).

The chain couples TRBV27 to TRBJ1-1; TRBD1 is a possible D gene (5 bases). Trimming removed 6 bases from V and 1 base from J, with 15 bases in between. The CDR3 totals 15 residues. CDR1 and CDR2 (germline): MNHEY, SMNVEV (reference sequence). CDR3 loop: CASSLITGGNTEAFF. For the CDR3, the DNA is TGTGCCAGCAGCCTCATTACGGGGGGGAACACTGAAGCTTTCTTT.

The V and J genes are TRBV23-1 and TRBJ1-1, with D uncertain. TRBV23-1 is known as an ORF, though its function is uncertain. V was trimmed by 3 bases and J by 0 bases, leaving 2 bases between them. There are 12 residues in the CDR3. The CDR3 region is CASSQLNTEAFF. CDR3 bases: TGCGCCAGCAGTCAGTTGAACACTGAAGCTTTCTTT.

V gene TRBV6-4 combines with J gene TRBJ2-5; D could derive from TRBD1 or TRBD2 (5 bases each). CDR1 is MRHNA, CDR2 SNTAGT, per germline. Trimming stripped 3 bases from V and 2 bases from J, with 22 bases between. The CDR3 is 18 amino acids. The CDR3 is CASSEGDLERVVQETQYF. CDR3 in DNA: TGTGCCAGCAGTGAAGGGGACCTGGAGAGGGTCGTACAAGAGACCCAGTACTTC.

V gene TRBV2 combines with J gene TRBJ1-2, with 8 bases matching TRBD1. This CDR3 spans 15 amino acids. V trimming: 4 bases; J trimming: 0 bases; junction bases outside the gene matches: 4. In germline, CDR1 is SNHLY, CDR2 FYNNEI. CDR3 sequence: CASSAQTGANYGYTF. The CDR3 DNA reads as TGTGCCAGCAGTGCACAGACAGGGGCTAACTATGGCTACACCTTC.

The CDR3 coding sequence is TGTGCCAGCAGCTCTGGGACAGACACCGGGGAGCTGTTTTTT. Translating it yields CASSSGTDTGELFF. The chain couples TRBV7-8 to TRBJ2-2, with 7 nucleotides matching TRBD1. In germline, CDR1 is SGHVS, CDR2 FQNEAQ. The CDR3 spans 14 residues. V shed 4 bases and J 3 bases; nucleotides not matched to a gene: 2.

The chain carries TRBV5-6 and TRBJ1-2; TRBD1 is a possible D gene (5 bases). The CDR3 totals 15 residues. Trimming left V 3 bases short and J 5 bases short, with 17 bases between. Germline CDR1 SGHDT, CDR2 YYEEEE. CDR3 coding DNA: TGTGCCAGCAGCTCAAGGGGAGCCTCGGGGTATGGCTACACCTTC. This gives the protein CASSSRGASGYGYTF.

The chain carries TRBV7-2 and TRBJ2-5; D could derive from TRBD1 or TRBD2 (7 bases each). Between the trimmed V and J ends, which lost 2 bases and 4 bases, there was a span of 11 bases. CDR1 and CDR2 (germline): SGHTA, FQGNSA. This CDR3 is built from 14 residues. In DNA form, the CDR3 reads TGTGCCAGCAGCTTACAGGGGGGGGGAGAGACCCAGTACTTC. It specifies CASSLQGGGETQYF. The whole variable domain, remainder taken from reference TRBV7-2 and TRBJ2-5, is GAGVSQSPSNKVTEKGKDVELRCDPISGHTALYWYRQSLGQGLEFLIYFQGNSAPDKSGLPSDRFSAERTGGSVSTLTIQRTQQEDSAVYLCASSLQGGGETQYFGPGTRLLVL.

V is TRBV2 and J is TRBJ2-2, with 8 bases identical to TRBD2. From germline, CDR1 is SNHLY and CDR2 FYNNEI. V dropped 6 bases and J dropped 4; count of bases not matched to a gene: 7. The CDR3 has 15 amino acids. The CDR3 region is CASSPLTSGTGELFF. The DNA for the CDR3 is TGTGCCAGCAGCCCACTTACTAGCGGCACCGGGGAGCTGTTTTTT. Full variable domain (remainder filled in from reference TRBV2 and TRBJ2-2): EPEVTQTPSHQVTQMGQEVILRCVPISNHLYFYWYRQILGQKVEFLVSFYNNEISEKSEIFDDQFSVERPDGSNFTLKIRSTKLEDSAMYFCASSPLTSGTGELFFGEGSRLTVL.

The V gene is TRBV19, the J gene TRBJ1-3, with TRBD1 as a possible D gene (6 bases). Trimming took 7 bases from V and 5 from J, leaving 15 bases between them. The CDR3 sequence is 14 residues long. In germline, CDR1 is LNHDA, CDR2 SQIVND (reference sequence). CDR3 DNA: TGTGCCAGTAAACTCGGACAGAGTCGAAACACCATATATTTT. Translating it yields CASKLGQSRNTIYF.

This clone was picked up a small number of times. This CDR3 reads CASSETAYGETGNQPQHF. In DNA form, the CDR3 reads TGTGCCAGCAGTGAGACGGCTTATGGGGAGACAGGCAATCAGCCCCAGCATTTT. This chain uses TRBV6-1 with TRBJ1-5, with a weak D call TRBD1 (5 bases). V was trimmed by 3 bases and J by 2 bases, leaving 20 bases between them. The V gene's germline CDR1 is MNHNS and CDR2 SASEGT. The length of the CDR3 is 18 residues.

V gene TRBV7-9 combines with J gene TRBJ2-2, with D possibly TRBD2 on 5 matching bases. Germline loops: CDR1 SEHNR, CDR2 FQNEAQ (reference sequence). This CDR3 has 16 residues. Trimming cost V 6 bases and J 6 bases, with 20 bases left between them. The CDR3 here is CASRRRHGEEAGELFF. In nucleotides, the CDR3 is TGTGCCAGCAGGCGCCGGCACGGGGAAGAGGCCGGGGAGCTGTTTTTT.

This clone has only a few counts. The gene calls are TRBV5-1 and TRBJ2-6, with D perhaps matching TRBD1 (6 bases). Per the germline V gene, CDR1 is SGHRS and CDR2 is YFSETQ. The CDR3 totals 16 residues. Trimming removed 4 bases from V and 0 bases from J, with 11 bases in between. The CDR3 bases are TGCGCCAGCAGCCCTGAGGGGGACTCTGGGGCCAACGTCCTGACTTTC. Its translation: CASSPEGDSGANVLTF.

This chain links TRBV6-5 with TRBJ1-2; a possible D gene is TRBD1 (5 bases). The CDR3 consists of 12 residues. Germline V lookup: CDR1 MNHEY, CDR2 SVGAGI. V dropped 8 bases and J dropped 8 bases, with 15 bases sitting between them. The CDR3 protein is CASGGRGKGYTF. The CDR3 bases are TGTGCCAGCGGGGGTCGGGGGAAAGGCTACACCTTC.